This T cell receptor beta chain was sequenced for a study of cytomegalovirus exposure and HLA in healthy donors. Worth noting for this clone: Its antigen is still unknown.

Germline lookup yields CDR1 LNHDA and CDR2 SQIVND (reference sequence). Trimming cost V 4 bases and J 0 bases, with 10 bases left between them. The CDR3 loop spans 15 amino acids. General study findings and limits: Productive rates of about 90% or about 30% were seen for most TCR beta V segments in an earlier analysis. Most TCRs appeared rarely, but some public TCRs recurred in many donors.

60 Vbeta and 13 Jbeta primers were used in PCR. TCRdb's table, derived via immunoSEQ multiplex PCR, lists solely in-frame clones and lacks some. The sample includes 65,000 or so clones, 62% of them seen just once. The genes are TRBV19 and TRBJ1-5; no reliable D call. The sequenced material came from PBMCs. The clonotype was recovered from a young man in good health and CMV-seronegative. The CDR3 region is CASSRAVYSNQPQHF. Here the CDR3 DNA reads TGTGCCAGTAGTAGGGCAGTCTATAGCAATCAGCCCCAGCATTTT.